These 25 T cell receptor beta chains originate from one sample sequenced in a study of blood T cell repertoires in COVID-19. Sequenced by immunoSEQ multiplex PCR; TCRdb stores in-frame clones only, minus some. The profile shows 210,000 or so clones, 70% to 90% of them singletons. The specimen was PBMCs or T cells enriched from blood (not recorded which). All receptors come from a woman aged 50 to 65 in a cohort exposed to, infected with or recovered from COVID-19 (not recorded which).

The rearrangement uses TRBV19 and TRBJ1-1; TRBD1 matches at 7 bases. Trimming cost V 1 base and J 3 bases; bases outside gene matches: 8. The CDR3 has 16 residues. Germline V gives CDR1 LNHDA, CDR2 SQIVND (reference sequence). CDR3 bases: TGTGCCAGTAGTATAGGACAGGGTATTTCGTACACTGAAGCTTTCTTT. It yields the protein CASSIGQGISYTEAFF.

This clone appeared once. J is TRBJ2-5 and V is TRBV7-2; D unclear. The germline V gene has CDR1 SGHTA and CDR2 FQGNSA. V lost 1 base to trimming and J lost 4 bases, with 10 bases between them. This CDR3 is 14 amino acids long. Here the CDR3 DNA reads TGTGCCAGCAGCTTAGGCCTTCAAGCAGAGACCCAGTACTTC. This gives the protein CASSLGLQAETQYF.

Here the CDR3 DNA reads TGTGCCAGCAGCGGACTCATAACGAAAGAAAAACTGTTTTTT. Translated, it gives CASSGLITKEKLFF. The chain is built from TRBV6-2 or TRBV6-3 and TRBJ1-4; D gene unclear. Trimming removed 6 bases at V and 8 bases at J, with 16 bases between. CDR3 length: 14 amino acids. Germline assignment: CDR1 MNHEY and CDR2 SVGEGT.

The genes are TRBV19 and TRBJ1-2, with D possibly TRBD1 on 6 matching bases. Trimming stripped 6 bases from V and 5 bases from J, with 28 bases between. CDR3 length equals 18 residues. Per the germline V gene, CDR1 is LNHDA and CDR2 is SQIVND (reference sequence). CDR3 nucleotides: TGTGCCAGTAGGTCTACATCACAGGGTCACCCGAAAAGATATGGCTACACCTTC. Its translation is CASRSTSQGHPKRYGYTF. The full variable domain, its missing parts supplied by reference TRBV19 and TRBJ1-2, is DGGITQSPKYLFRKEGQNVTLSCEQNLNHDAMYWYRQDPGQGLRLIYYSQIVNDFQKGDIAEGYSVSREKKESFPLTVTSAQKNPTAFYLCASRSTSQGHPKRYGYTFGSGTRLTVV.

This chain links TRBV13 with TRBJ2-2, with 14 nucleotides matching TRBD2. The CDR3 is 18 residues long. The germline V gene encodes CDR1 PRHDT and CDR2 FYEKMQ (reference sequence). J gave up 4 bases and V 5 bases, and 9 bases lay outside the gene matches. In nucleotides, the CDR3 is TGTGCCAGCAGCCCCAGACTAGCGGGGGGGAGAAGCACCGGGGAGCTGTTTTTT. Its protein is CASSPRLAGGRSTGELFF.

The CDR3 reads CASSLDRATYNEQFF. The CDR3, as DNA: TGTGCCAGCAGCTTGGACAGGGCGACCTACAATGAGCAGTTCTTC. The chain is built from TRBV7-8 and TRBJ2-1; 8 nucleotides agree with TRBD1. There are 15 residues in the CDR3. Germline V lookup: CDR1 SGHVS, CDR2 FQNEAQ. J gave up 2 bases and V 3 bases, and 3 bases lay outside the gene matches.

Only a few counts were recorded for this clone. This chain's CDR3 is CASSLGPTAYEQYF. CDR3 coding DNA: TGTGCCAGCAGCTTAGGTCCCACAGCCTACGAGCAGTACTTC. J is TRBJ2-7 and V is TRBV7-8; D unclear. The ends were cut back, 1 base at V and 2 bases at J, with 9 bases in the middle. Per germline, CDR1 SGHVS and CDR2 FQNEAQ. The CDR3 totals 14 residues.

This clone was counted a few times. This sequence joins TRBV3-1 (or the pseudogene TRBV3-2) and TRBJ1-1, with no clear D. CDR3 size: 14 residues. With 1 base removed from V and 6 bases from J, the gap between germline ends came to 12 bases. CDR1 and CDR2 from the germline V gene are LGHDT and YNNKEL (reference sequence). The CDR3: CASSQAGAGSEAFF. As DNA, the CDR3 is TGTGCCAGCAGCCAAGCGGGCGCGGGCTCTGAAGCTTTCTTT.

This sequence joins TRBV4-3 and TRBJ1-4; 7 bases line up with TRBD1. The CDR3 spans 16 residues. Germline values: CDR1 LGHNA, CDR2 YSLEER. The junction had 9 bases not matched to a gene; V was cut back by 4 bases and J by 4 bases. CDR3 region: CASSPTPRQGNEKLFF. CDR3 sequence (DNA): TGCGCCAGCAGCCCCACCCCGAGACAGGGTAATGAAAAACTGTTTTTT.

This clone appeared once. The chain is built from TRBV28 and TRBJ1-4; possible D gene TRBD1, 6 bases. The V gene lost 9 bases and the J gene lost 10 bases, with 15 bases spanning the gap. This CDR3 is built from 12 residues. Germline CDR1 reads MDHEN; CDR2 reads SYDVKM. CDR3 sequence reads: CASEGGRAKLFF. DNA for the CDR3: TGTGCCAGTGAGGGGGGGCGAGCAAAACTGTTTTTT.

The chain uses TRBV30 and TRBJ1-4; 7 bases are a match to TRBD1. The CDR3 is made up of 14 amino acids. Per the germline V gene, CDR1 is GTSNPN and CDR2 is SVGIG (reference sequence). Trimming removed 2 bases from V and 3 bases from J; junction bases left unmatched: 3. This chain's CDR3 is CAWSRTGANEKLFF. CDR3 bases: TGTGCCTGGAGTAGAACAGGGGCTAATGAAAAACTGTTTTTT. The full variable domain, in which reference TRBV30 and TRBJ1-4 provide the parts outside the CDR3, is SQTIHQWPATLVQPVGSPLSLECTVEGTSNPNLYWYRQAAGRGLQLLFYSVGIGQISSEVPQNLSASRPQDRQFILSSKKLLLSDSGFYLCAWSRTGANEKLFFGSGTQLSVL.

The chain recombines TRBV4-1 with TRBJ1-2, with TRBD1 as a possible D gene (5 bases). With 0 bases removed from V and 5 bases from J, the gap between germline ends came to 13 bases. Germline V gene sequence: CDR1 MGHRA, CDR2 YSYEKL. The CDR3 loop spans 15 amino acids. This CDR3 reads CASSQEVQGLYGYTF. Here the CDR3 DNA reads TGCGCCAGCAGCCAAGAGGTTCAGGGATTATATGGCTACACCTTC.

This sequence joins TRBV27 and TRBJ2-7; TRBD1 agrees at 8 bases. The V gene end was trimmed by 3 bases and the J gene end by 6 bases; junction bases not matched to a gene: 7. CDR1 and CDR2 from the germline V gene are MNHEY and SMNVEV (reference sequence). The CDR3 extends over 14 amino acids. The CDR3 is CASSFVGQGPEQYF. The CDR3 nucleotides read TGTGCCAGCAGTTTTGTAGGACAGGGTCCCGAGCAGTACTTC.

The gene calls are TRBV5-1 and TRBJ1-1; 7 bases map to TRBD1. The CDR3 is made up of 14 amino acids. CDR1 is SGHRS and CDR2 is YFSETQ in the germline V gene. V lost 4 bases to trimming and J lost 4 bases; unmatched junction nucleotides: 7. The CDR3 here is CASSLQGTTTEAFF. The CDR3 DNA reads TGCGCCAGCAGCCTACAGGGGACGACCACTGAAGCTTTCTTT.

The chain carries TRBV19 and TRBJ1-5, with 11 bases identical to TRBD1. Germline lookup yields CDR1 LNHDA and CDR2 SQIVND (reference sequence). The CDR3 is 16 amino acids. Germline trimming cut 8 bases from V and 6 bases from J; bases unmatched to any gene: 12. The CDR3 here is CASRTGGYGVSQPQHF. The CDR3 nucleotides are TGTGCCAGTCGGACAGGGGGCTATGGGGTAAGTCAGCCCCAGCATTTT.

The chain couples TRBV10-3 to TRBJ2-1; D perhaps matches TRBD1 (6 bases). The V gene's germline CDR1 is ENHRY and CDR2 SYGVKD. The CDR3 consists of 14 residues. The V and J ends lost 8 bases and 8 bases respectively, with 19 bases between them. This chain's CDR3 is CAISPGEFGDEQFF. Here the CDR3 DNA reads TGTGCCATCTCCCCAGGGGAGTTCGGCGATGAGCAGTTCTTC.

V and J are TRBV7-8 and TRBJ1-1; perhaps TRBD1 as D (5 bases). The CDR3 has 11 amino acids. The V and J ends lost 8 bases and 4 bases respectively, with 8 bases between them. Germline-derived CDR1 and CDR2 are SGHVS and FQNEAQ. The CDR3 loop reads CASRGGTEAFF. In DNA form, the CDR3 reads TGTGCCAGCCGGGGGGGCACTGAAGCTTTCTTT.

The J gene is TRBJ2-5, the V gene TRBV10-2; 9 nucleotides match TRBD2. Germline CDR1 reads WSHSY; CDR2 reads SAAADI. This CDR3 has 15 residues. Trimming took 3 bases from V and 6 from J; bases not matched to a gene: 8. The CDR3, as DNA: TGCGCCAGCAGTGAAGTGGGACTAGCTTTCCAGACCCAGTACTTC. It specifies CASSEVGLAFQTQYF.

This clone was detected only once. The chain joins TRBV28 to TRBJ2-7; no reliable D call. The CDR3 has 11 amino acids. The V and J ends lost 4 bases and 3 bases respectively, with 4 bases between them. Germline assignment: CDR1 MDHEN and CDR2 SYDVKM. CDR3 loop: CASSSSYEQYF. In DNA form, the CDR3 reads TGTGCCAGCAGTTCCAGCTACGAGCAGTACTTC.

The gene calls are TRBV5-1 and TRBJ2-5; D possibly corresponds to TRBD1 (6 bases). V gave up 4 bases and J gave up 0 bases, with 10 bases separating them. This CDR3 spans 14 amino acids. The germline V gene encodes CDR1 SGHRS and CDR2 YFSETQ. CDR3 nucleotide sequence: TGCGCCAGCAGCATACGGACAGACCAAGAGACCCAGTACTTC. Amino acid sequence: CASSIRTDQETQYF.

The rearrangement joins TRBV4-3 to TRBJ1-2, with 10 nucleotides matching TRBD1. This CDR3 has 14 residues. The germline CDR1 and CDR2 sequences are LGHNA and YSLEER. The V and J ends lost 1 base and 5 bases, in that order; junction bases with no gene match: 1. The CDR3 region is CASSQGTGGYGYTF. The CDR3 DNA reads TGCGCCAGCAGCCAAGGGACAGGGGGGTATGGCTACACCTTC.

CDR3 coding DNA: TGTGCCAGCAGCTTGGAAGTTGTCAGGGGCTACGAGCAGTACTTC. As protein: CASSLEVVRGYEQYF. The V call is TRBV5-5, the J call TRBJ2-7; weak D call: TRBD1 (6 bases). The germline gives CDR1 SGHKS, CDR2 YYEKEE (reference sequence). The CDR3 has 15 amino acids. Trimming shortened V by 0 bases and J by 3 bases, and 13 bases separated the two germline ends.

This rearrangement joins TRBV5-1 to TRBJ2-3; 8 bases fit TRBD1. Germline loops: CDR1 SGHRS, CDR2 YFSETQ. CDR3 size: 14 residues. V gave up 9 bases and J gave up 4 bases; unmatched junction bases: 10. CDR3 region: CATSPGGAPDTQYF. The CDR3 coding sequence is TGCGCCACCTCCCCAGGGGGCGCCCCAGATACGCAGTATTTT.

This chain connects TRBV3-1 (or the pseudogene TRBV3-2) to TRBJ1-1; 10 bases map to TRBD1. V lost 6 bases, J lost 5 bases, and 6 bases stayed unmatched. The germline CDR1 and CDR2 sequences are LGHDT and YNNKEL (reference sequence). The CDR3 runs to 14 residues. The CDR3 reads CASRLRTGGTEAFF. The CDR3 nucleotides are TGTGCCAGCAGACTACGGACAGGGGGTACTGAAGCTTTCTTT.

The genes are TRBV28 and TRBJ1-2; D might be TRBD1 (5 bases). The V end was cut by 1 base, the J end by 7 bases, with 16 bases between. This CDR3 spans 15 amino acids. Germline V lookup: CDR1 MDHEN, CDR2 SYDVKM. The CDR3 here is CASSLLGRVGFGYTF. The CDR3 nucleotides read TGTGCCAGCAGTTTATTAGGCAGGGTGGGTTTTGGCTACACCTTC.